The rows below give T cell receptor beta chains drawn from one sample of a study of CD8+CD57+ T cells in acquired aplastic anemia. One entry per CDR3 protein, called by TCRdb with MiXCR from the reads. This repertoire shows approximately 220,000 distinct CDR3 sequences, 47% found once; its top ten account for 7% to 10%. The specimen sequenced was sorted CD4+, CD8+, or CD8+CD57+ T cells (not recorded which) from PBMCs. These receptors originate from a human donor with aplastic anemia. The CDR3 runs from the conserved cysteine through the conserved F or W. The D gene is left open where the match is weak. Some rows have no size entry. The others give once, few or many, or a class for an expanded clone.

j_call v_call clone_size d_call cdr3_nt cdr3_aa
TRBJ1-1 TRBV4-2 . TRBD1 TGTGCCAGCAGCCTTTGGACAGGGGGCACTGAAGCTTTCTTT CASSLWTGGTEAFF
TRBJ2-1 TRBV19 once TRBD1 TGTGCCAGTGGAACGGGACAGGCGATATACAATGAGCAGTTCTTC CASGTGQAIYNEQFF
TRBJ2-5 TRBV9 few . TGTGCCAGCAGCGTAGCTGGGGGTTTGGGTAGCTGGGAGACCCAGTACTTC CASSVAGGLGSWETQYF
TRBJ2-1 TRBV24-1 . . TGTGCCACCAGTGACCCGGACAATGAGCAGTTCTTC CATSDPDNEQFF
TRBJ2-7 TRBV6-5 many TRBD1 TGTGCCAGCAGTTACTCCGGGACAGGAGGGTACGAGCAGTACTTC CASSYSGTGGYEQYF
TRBJ2-7 TRBV2 . TRBD2 TGTGCCAGCAGAGGGACTAGCGAGGAGCAGTACTTC CASRGTSEEQYF
TRBJ1-1 TRBV7-6 . TRBD1 TGTGCCAGAAAAAATGAACAGGGACAGAAGAAAAACACTGAAGCTTTCTTT CARKNEQGQKKNTEAFF
TRBJ1-1 TRBV7-2 many . TGTGCCAGCAGTCAAGACGGATTAGGGAACACTGAAGCTTTCTTT CASSQDGLGNTEAFF
TRBJ1-6 TRBV6-1 . TRBD1 TGTGCCAGCAGTGCCCGGGACAGGGTTTCACCCCTCCACTTT CASSARDRVSPLHF
TRBJ2-1 TRBV7-9 . TRBD1 TGTGCCAGCAGCCCGGGACAGGGGGCGGGTAATGAGCAGTTCTTC CASSPGQGAGNEQFF
TRBJ2-3 TRBV2 many . TGTGCCAGCAGTGGTTCTCGGGAATTTAAAACAGATACGCAGTATTTT CASSGSREFKTDTQYF
TRBJ2-5 TRBV4-3 . TRBD2 TGCGCCAGCAGCCAAGCCGCTAGCGGGGGCCAGACCCAGTACTTC CASSQAASGGQTQYF
TRBJ2-1 TRBV15 many . TGTGCCACCAGGCACCCCGCTGAGCGCAATGAGCAGTTCTTC CATRHPAERNEQFF
TRBJ2-7 TRBV11-2 . TRBD1 TGTGCCAGCAGTTCCGGGACAGGCTACGAGCAGTACTTC CASSSGTGYEQYF
TRBJ2-1 TRBV7-9 many TRBD2 TGTGCCAGCAGCTTAGTAGAGGCGGGGGGATCCAATGAGCAGTTCTTC CASSLVEAGGSNEQFF
TRBJ1-6 TRBV9 many . TGTGCCAGCAGCCTCTGGGGCGATAATTCACCCCTCCACTTT CASSLWGDNSPLHF
TRBJ1-2 TRBV7-9 many . TGTGCCAGCAGCTTAGGGCCGAGGGATGCCTATGGCTACACCTTC CASSLGPRDAYGYTF
TRBJ1-1 TRBV5-5 many . TGTGCCAGCAGCTGGCTCAGGAGGGAAGCTTTCTTT CASSWLRREAFF
TRBJ1-5 TRBV27 few TRBD1 TGTGCCAGCAGTTTAAGGCAGGGGGTTCAGCCCCAGCATTTT CASSLRQGVQPQHF
TRBJ2-7 TRBV9 many TRBD1 TGTGCCAGCAGCCCCGGGACAGGGACCTCCTACGAGCAGTACTTC CASSPGTGTSYEQYF
TRBJ1-2 TRBV5-6 . TRBD1 TGTGCCAGCAGCCCAGGACAGGGGGGACACTATGGCTACACCTTC CASSPGQGGHYGYTF
TRBJ2-5 TRBV28 . TRBD2 TGTGCCAGCAGTCGAGGGACTAGCGGGATCACAGAGGAGACCCAGTACTTC CASSRGTSGITEETQYF
TRBJ1-2 TRBV20-1 . . TGCAGTGCTAGAGACCCCTCGACTAGCGGGAGGGAGAGGTACCGTAGAAACTATGGCTACACCTTC CSARDPSTSGRERYRRNYGYTF
TRBJ2-7 TRBV29-1 . TRBD2 TGCAGCGTCCGTGGCGGACTAGCGGGAACCTACGAGCAGTACTTC CSVRGGLAGTYEQYF
TRBJ1-6 TRBV7-9 many . TGTGCCAGCAGCTCGGACAGTATCCCTTCCTCCTATAATTCACCCCTCCACTTT CASSSDSIPSSYNSPLHF
TRBJ2-1 TRBV6-1 few TRBD2 TGTGCCAGCAGGGACCGGGAGGGCCTCAGATATGAGCAGTTCTTC CASRDREGLRYEQFF
TRBJ1-5 TRBV27 many . TGTGCCAGCAGTTTATGGTCAGGGGATCAGCCCCAGCATTTT CASSLWSGDQPQHF
TRBJ1-2 TRBV7-8 . . TGTGCCAGCGCCCGGGGCGGGGATGGCTACACCTTC CASARGGDGYTF
TRBJ1-2 TRBV7-9 many . TGTGCCAGCAGCGTACCCAGGGATGGCTACACCTTC CASSVPRDGYTF
TRBJ2-3 TRBV30 few TRBD2 TGTGCCTGGACGGCGGGAGTCACAGATACGCAGTATTTT CAWTAGVTDTQYF
TRBJ2-1 TRBV7-3 . . TGTGCCAGCAGCTCAGACAGGCGGAATGAGCAGTTCTTC CASSSDRRNEQFF
TRBJ2-3 TRBV20-1 . TRBD2 TGCAGTGCGAGGACAGGGGGCGCAAGGACTAGCGGGAGGAGGACAGATACGCAGTATTTT CSARTGGARTSGRRTDTQYF
TRBJ1-4 TRBV5-5 . . TGTGCCAGCAGCTCTAGCGGGGGTCTCCGTAATGAAAAACTGTTTTTT CASSSSGGLRNEKLFF
TRBJ2-1 TRBV5-6 few TRBD2 TGTGCCAGCAGCTTTCACGGGGGGGACAATGAGCAGTTCTTC CASSFHGGDNEQFF
TRBJ1-5 TRBV19 . TRBD1 TGTGCCAGTAGTAGGGACAGGGGTAATAGCAATCAGCCCCAGCATTTT CASSRDRGNSNQPQHF
TRBJ1-4 TRBV6-5 . . TGTGCCAGCAGCCTTCGGACAGCCGGTTCTGAAAAACTGTTTTTT CASSLRTAGSEKLFF
TRBJ1-1 TRBV7-9 many . TGTGCCAGCAGCTACCCGGGAAAAGTCACTGAAGCTTTCTTT CASSYPGKVTEAFF
TRBJ2-7 TRBV5-1 many . TGCGCCAGCAGCTTGGCGCCGACGGACTTCTACGAGCAGTACTTC CASSLAPTDFYEQYF
TRBJ2-3 TRBV20-1 many . TGCAGTGCTAGCCGCAGGGAAGATACGCAGTATTTT CSASRREDTQYF
TRBJ2-7 TRBV2 . . TGTGCCAGCAGTGATTGGGGACGCGAGTACGAGCAGTACTTC CASSDWGREYEQYF
TRBJ2-7 TRBV24-1 many TRBD1 TGTGCCACCAGTGCCCCGGACAGGAGGACGCTCTGCGAGCAGTACTTC CATSAPDRRTLCEQYF
TRBJ2-1 TRBV15 . TRBD2 TGTGCCACCAGCAGATCGGGCCGGATGCGGGAGCAATTCTTC CATSRSGRMREQFF
TRBJ1-4 TRBV7-9 . . TGTGCCAGCAAAGACGGGACTAGCGGGGATGAAAAACTGTTTTTT CASKDGTSGDEKLFF
TRBJ1-6 TRBV2 . . TGTGCCAGCAGGGCTGTTGAGGCGAGCTCCTATAATTCACCCCTCCACTTT CASRAVEASSYNSPLHF
TRBJ2-3 TRBV29-1 many . TGCAGCGTTGACCCTCCCTTAGGCGGCACAGATACGCAGTATTTT CSVDPPLGGTDTQYF
TRBJ1-1 TRBV6-1 . TRBD1 TGTGCCAGCAGTGAATACAGGGGGGGGACTAACACTGAAGCTTTCTTT CASSEYRGGTNTEAFF